These 30 T cell receptor beta chains share one sample of origin, sequenced in a study of cytomegalovirus exposure and HLA in healthy donors. It was with 60 Vbeta and 13 Jbeta primers that the PCR ran. Data came from immunoSEQ multiplex PCR; TCRdb stores just in-frame clones and leaves some out. The data hold approximately 300,000 clones, with 84% observed a single time. Sequencing was carried out using PBMCs. These receptors came from a woman in her 40s in good health and CMV-seropositive.

The chain employs TRBV7-9 and TRBJ2-7, with TRBD1 matching 8 bases. Germline V gives CDR1 SEHNR, CDR2 FQNEAQ (reference sequence). V was pared by 1 base and J by 12 bases, with 5 bases of the junction left unmatched. This CDR3 spans 12 amino acids. The CDR3 bases are TGTGCCAGCAGCTTAGAAGACAGGGGTGCGTACTTC. Its translation is CASSLEDRGAYF. The variable domain in full, completed from reference TRBV7-9 and TRBJ2-7, reads DTGVSQNPRHKITKRGQNVTFRCDPISEHNRLYWYRQTLGQGPEFLTYFQNEAQLEKSRLLSDRFSAERPKGSFSTLEIQRTEQGDSAMYLCASSLEDRGAYFGPGTRLTVT.

V is TRBV18 and J is TRBJ2-5; a weak D match, TRBD1 (6 bases). With 2 bases removed from V and 5 bases from J, the gap between germline ends came to 15 bases. Germline lookup yields CDR1 KGHSH and CDR2 LQKENI. This CDR3 has 15 residues. CDR3 residues: CASSPNQGYGETQYF. The CDR3 DNA is TGTGCCAGCTCACCAAATCAGGGGTACGGGGAGACCCAGTACTTC.

This chain joins TRBV6-6 and TRBJ2-7; TRBD1 aligns across 10 bases. The CDR3 spans 16 residues. Germline V lookup: CDR1 MNHNY, CDR2 SVGAGI (reference sequence). V lost 5 bases, J lost 0 bases, and 7 bases stayed unmatched. This chain's CDR3 is CASSQGTGVVSYEQYF. The CDR3 nucleotides are TGTGCCAGCAGTCAAGGGACAGGGGTCGTCTCCTACGAGCAGTACTTC.

V is TRBV28 and J is TRBJ2-7; 7 positions match TRBD1. CDR1 and CDR2 from the germline V gene are MDHEN and SYDVKM. The V segment lost 4 bases and the J segment 3 bases; nucleotides outside the gene matches: 12. The CDR3 is made up of 16 amino acids. CDR3 region: CASSSTTRDRDYEQYF. Written as DNA, the CDR3 is TGTGCCAGCAGTTCCACAACCCGGGACAGAGACTACGAGCAGTACTTC.

This clone was seen once. The J gene is TRBJ2-2, the V gene TRBV30; TRBD2 matches at 10 bases. V was clipped by 0 bases and J by 3 bases; unmatched bases: 4. This CDR3 is 16 amino acids long. Germline V gene data show CDR1 as GTSNPN and CDR2 as SVGIG (reference sequence). CDR3 region: CAWSVGLAVDTGELFF. The CDR3 DNA sequence: TGTGCCTGGAGTGTAGGACTAGCGGTAGACACCGGGGAGCTGTTTTTT.

The chain couples TRBV6-5 to TRBJ1-1; possibly TRBD1 for D (5 bases). CDR1 is MNHEY, CDR2 SVGAGI, per germline. This CDR3 is built from 14 residues. Trimming shortened V by 6 bases and J by 3 bases, and 14 bases separated the two germline ends. The CDR3 spells CASRFNWGDTEAFF. CDR3 coding DNA: TGTGCCAGCAGATTTAATTGGGGGGACACTGAAGCTTTCTTT.

This clone was observed a single time. This chain uses TRBV19 with TRBJ2-5, with D possibly matching TRBD2 (6 bases). The germline V gene has CDR1 LNHDA and CDR2 SQIVND (reference sequence). V was cut by 3 bases and J by 2 bases, with 10 bases left in between. This CDR3 is built from 14 residues. The CDR3 coding sequence is TGTGCCAGTAGTATCGCGGGGAGGCAAGAGACCCAGTACTTC. Amino acid sequence: CASSIAGRQETQYF.

V gene TRBV11-3 combines with J gene TRBJ2-7; D remains unclear. With 11 bases removed from V and 3 bases from J, the gap between germline ends came to 11 bases. The CDR3 runs 11 residues. Per the germline V gene, CDR1 is SGHNT and CDR2 is YENEEA. The CDR3 protein is CAPGGGYEQYF. CDR3 sequence (DNA): TGTGCCCCTGGTGGCGGCTACGAGCAGTACTTC.

This chain connects TRBV7-9 to TRBJ1-5; D is possibly TRBD1 (5 bases). V lost 1 base, J lost 9 bases, and 13 bases lay in between. CDR1 is SEHNR, CDR2 FQNEAQ, per germline (reference sequence). The CDR3 consists of 14 residues. In DNA, the CDR3 is TGTGCCAGCAGCTTAGGGGGCGACCCTAGGCCCCAGCATTTT. It codes for CASSLGGDPRPQHF. Full variable domain (remainder filled in from reference TRBV7-9 and TRBJ1-5): DTGVSQNPRHKITKRGQNVTFRCDPISEHNRLYWYRQTLGQGPEFLTYFQNEAQLEKSRLLSDRFSAERPKGSFSTLEIQRTEQGDSAMYLCASSLGGDPRPQHFGDGTRLSIL.

This clone has just a few counts. Since no conserved phenylalanine or tryptophan closes the CDR3, a read error is the likely cause. The genes are TRBV4-3 and TRBJ1-6; 8 bases match TRBD1. The V gene's germline CDR1 is LGHNA and CDR2 YSLEER. The CDR3 loop spans 16 amino acids. V lost 1 base, J lost 7 bases, and 6 bases stayed unmatched. DNA of the CDR3: TGCGCCAGCAGCCAAGCCGACAGGGGTCGGAATTCACCCCTCCACCTT. It encodes CASSQADRGRNSPLHL.

V is TRBV27 and J is TRBJ1-2; 11 bases are shared with TRBD1. The V gene's germline CDR1 is MNHEY and CDR2 SMNVEV (reference sequence). The CDR3 is 14 amino acids. V dropped 5 bases and J dropped 4; count of bases not matched to a gene: 3. The CDR3 DNA reads as TGTGCCAGCAGTCCGGGACAGGGGGTCTATGGCTACACCTTC. Protein sequence: CASSPGQGVYGYTF.

With respect to this clone: The same CDR3 is also encoded by other DNA sequences in this sample. The chain uses TRBV28 and TRBJ1-2; weak D call: TRBD1 (6 bases). The CDR3 has 13 amino acids. The germline gives CDR1 MDHEN, CDR2 SYDVKM. V lost 7 bases, J lost 8 bases, and 17 bases lay in between. The CDR3 loop reads CASTKGGGYGYTF. The CDR3 nucleotides are TGTGCCAGCACCAAAGGGGGTGGATACGGCTACACCTTC.

This clone was found a few times. The rearrangement uses TRBV9 and TRBJ1-2; D is possibly TRBD1 (5 bases). Trimming removed 0 bases at V and 8 bases at J, with 17 bases between. The CDR3 length is 15 residues. Germline CDR1 and CDR2: SGDLS and YYNGEE. This chain's CDR3 is CASSVAGGQGEGYTF. In DNA, the CDR3 is TGTGCCAGCAGCGTAGCGGGAGGGCAGGGAGAGGGCTACACCTTC.

The chain has TRBV5-1 and TRBJ1-1, with a tentative D call TRBD1 (6 bases). Deletions cut 5 bases from V and 4 bases from J, with 12 bases between. Germline values: CDR1 SGHRS, CDR2 YFSETQ. CDR3 size: 13 residues. For the CDR3, the DNA is TGCGCCAGCAGAAGGACAGTGAGCACTGAAGCTTTCTTT. Translating it yields CASRRTVSTEAFF.

This chain connects TRBV28 to TRBJ1-2, with a tentative D call TRBD1 (6 bases). The CDR3 contains 14 residues. The V and J ends lost 3 bases and 5 bases respectively, with 13 bases between them. Germline values: CDR1 MDHEN, CDR2 SYDVKM. The CDR3 loop reads CASSFGYGTYGYTF. The CDR3 DNA sequence: TGTGCCAGCAGTTTCGGATACGGGACATATGGCTACACCTTC.

This clone was counted a few times. The chain is built from TRBV18 and TRBJ1-1, with TRBD1 as a possible D gene (5 bases). CDR3 length: 14 amino acids. V was pared by 5 bases and J by 1 base, with 11 bases between. Germline lookup yields CDR1 KGHSH and CDR2 LQKENI. In DNA, the CDR3 is TGTGCCAGCTCAAGTTTAACAGGGAACACTGAAGCTTTCTTT. This sequence encodes CASSSLTGNTEAFF.

The gene calls are TRBV7-9 and TRBJ2-1; the match to TRBD2 covers 10 bases. V lost 5 bases to trimming and J lost 1 base; unmatched junction nucleotides: 5. The CDR3 totals 16 residues. Germline V gives CDR1 SEHNR, CDR2 FQNEAQ (reference sequence). The CDR3: CASSPLAGGSYNEQFF. The CDR3 DNA reads TGTGCCAGCAGCCCTTTAGCGGGAGGTTCCTACAATGAGCAGTTCTTC.

J is TRBJ1-5 and V is TRBV6-1, with no clear D. The V end was cut by 2 bases, the J end by 0 bases, with 5 bases between. Germline V lookup: CDR1 MNHNS, CDR2 SASEGT. The CDR3 has 14 residues. CDR3 protein: CASSESYSNQPQHF. The CDR3 DNA sequence: TGTGCCAGCAGTGAATCTTATAGCAATCAGCCCCAGCATTTT.

The chain recombines TRBV27 with TRBJ2-2; 12 bases are a match to TRBD2. There are 16 residues in the CDR3. Germline loops: CDR1 MNHEY, CDR2 SMNVEV (reference sequence). Trimming removed 4 bases from V and 6 bases from J; junction bases left unmatched: 6. The chain's CDR3 is CASSWLAGGRAGELFF. The CDR3 region has the DNA TGTGCCAGCAGTTGGCTAGCGGGAGGGAGGGCCGGGGAGCTGTTTTTT.

The chain has TRBV5-6 and TRBJ2-3, with 11 bases matching TRBD2. This CDR3 is 15 amino acids long. V lost 3 bases, J lost 3 bases, and 3 bases stayed unmatched. CDR1 is SGHDT, CDR2 YYEEEE, per germline. As DNA, the CDR3 is TGTGCCAGCAGCTCCCCTAGCGGGAGGACAGATACGCAGTATTTT. Protein: CASSSPSGRTDTQYF.

V gene TRBV6-6 combines with J gene TRBJ1-2; weak D call: TRBD1 (5 bases). CDR1 is MNHNY and CDR2 is SVGAGI in the germline V gene (reference sequence). The CDR3 sequence is 15 residues long. The V and J ends lost 5 bases and 0 bases respectively, with 13 bases between them. The CDR3 nucleotides read TGTGCCAGCAGTGATTCGGACACCGCTAACTATGGCTACACCTTC. Its translation: CASSDSDTANYGYTF.

The gene calls are TRBV5-6 and TRBJ1-5; D possibly corresponds to TRBD1 (5 bases). The V gene lost 1 base and the J gene lost 1 base, with 9 bases spanning the gap. The CDR3 is made up of 15 amino acids. The germline CDR1 and CDR2 sequences are SGHDT and YYEEEE. The CDR3 sequence is CASSLRGLSNQPQHF. The CDR3 nucleotides are TGTGCCAGCAGCTTGAGGGGTTTGAGCAATCAGCCCCAGCATTTT. Looking up the rest from reference TRBV5-6 and TRBJ1-5 gives the full variable domain: DAGVTQSPTHLIKTRGQQVTLRCSPKSGHDTVSWYQQALGQGPQFIFQYYEEEERQRGNFPDRFSGHQFPNYSSELNVNALLLGDSALYLCASSLRGLSNQPQHFGDGTRLSIL.

The chain is built from TRBV7-9 and TRBJ2-5, with a weak D call TRBD2 (6 bases). The better agreement between TRBJ2-7 and the DNA end casts doubt on the J call. Germline CDR1 reads SEHNR; CDR2 reads FQNEAQ (reference sequence). The CDR3 contains 14 residues. As DNA, the CDR3 is TGTGCCAGCAGCTTAGGGAGGGCCGGGGACGAGCAGTACTTC. Amino acids: CASSLGRAGDEQYF.

The chain joins TRBV5-1 to TRBJ2-7, with 8 bases aligning to TRBD1. The CDR3 covers 14 residues. Germline V gene data show CDR1 as SGHRS and CDR2 as YFSETQ. Germline trimming cut 2 bases from V and 6 bases from J; bases unmatched to any gene: 7. CDR3 amino acids: CASSFAGGEIEQYF. In DNA, the CDR3 is TGCGCCAGCAGCTTTGCAGGGGGCGAAATCGAGCAGTACTTC.

The gene calls are TRBV4-2 and TRBJ1-6; 7 bases agree with TRBD1. The CDR3 length is 16 residues. Losses at the gene ends were 1 base for V and 9 bases for J; bases not matched to a gene: 9. The V gene's germline CDR1 is LGHNA and CDR2 YNFKEQ. The CDR3 bases are TGTGCCAGCAGCCAAGGTACTGCCAGGGGGGTTTCACCCCTCCACTTT. Its protein is CASSQGTARGVSPLHF.

The chain employs TRBV10-2 and TRBJ1-3, with 7 bases lining up with TRBD1. After removal of 3 bases from V and 0 bases from J, the junction contained 8 bases not matched to a gene. CDR1 is WSHSY, CDR2 SAAADI, per germline. This CDR3 contains 17 residues. CDR3 bases: TGCGCCAGCAGTGAAAGTATTTGGACAGGCTCTGGAAACACCATATATTTT. This sequence encodes CASSESIWTGSGNTIYF.

This chain uses TRBV27 with TRBJ2-7; possibly TRBD1 for D (6 bases). Trimming removed 2 bases at V and 4 bases at J, with 12 bases between. This CDR3 is built from 14 residues. Per the germline V gene, CDR1 is MNHEY and CDR2 is SMNVEV (reference sequence). The CDR3 loop reads CASSLQGGQYEQYF. CDR3 DNA sequence: TGTGCCAGCAGTTTACAAGGGGGACAATACGAGCAGTACTTC.

This chain uses TRBV5-4 with TRBJ2-3; 8 bases line up with TRBD1. Germline CDR1 SGHNT, CDR2 YYREEE (reference sequence). V dropped 4 bases and J dropped 0; count of bases not matched to a gene: 10. The CDR3 contains 17 residues. CDR3 residues: CASSPVGTGQSTDTQYF. The CDR3 DNA is TGTGCCAGCAGCCCCGTGGGGACAGGCCAGAGCACAGATACGCAGTATTTT.

The chain has TRBV19 and TRBJ1-2; D is perhaps TRBD1 (6 bases). The germline V gene has CDR1 LNHDA and CDR2 SQIVND (reference sequence). The CDR3 is made up of 14 amino acids. Trimming removed 4 bases from V and 0 bases from J, with 9 bases in between. In DNA, the CDR3 is TGTGCCAGTAGTACAGGGGAAGCTAACTATGGCTACACCTTC. Residues: CASSTGEANYGYTF.

The rearrangement links TRBV28 to TRBJ2-7; TRBD1 matches 11 bases. Germline trimming cut 6 bases from V and 6 bases from J; bases unmatched to any gene: 10. This CDR3 has 15 residues. Germline V CDR1 and CDR2: MDHEN, SYDVKM. The CDR3 DNA reads as TGTGCCAGCAGCCCTCCCGGGACAGGGGGAGGCGAGCAGTACTTC. Protein: CASSPPGTGGGEQYF.